This T cell receptor beta chain was recorded in a study of blood T cell dynamics during melanoma immunotherapy. Study-level information: Metastatic melanoma patients received first-line pembrolizumab or nivolumab plus ipilimumab.

The V segment lost 3 bases and the J segment 6 bases; nucleotides outside the gene matches: 6. The CDR3 runs 15 residues. Germline assignment: CDR1 SGHDN and CDR2 FVKESK. A note on this clone: What it binds is not known.

Using immunoSEQ multiplex PCR, the repertoire was profiled, and TCRdb retains in-frame clones only, with some absent. The sample records approximately 9,500 clones, around 90% being singletons. Study-wide points: At W3, later disease-control patients showed bifurcated PBMC repertoire changes, unlike progressors.

Noted time point: pre-treatment baseline. This clonotype was sampled from a human donor with melanoma. The chain carries TRBV14 and TRBJ1-1; 11 bases are shared with TRBD1. The sample in question was blood, obtained from a patient treated with checkpoint blockade. This CDR3 is CASSHLGQGASEAFF. CDR3 coding DNA: TGTGCCAGCAGCCATCTCGGACAGGGGGCTTCTGAAGCTTTCTTT.